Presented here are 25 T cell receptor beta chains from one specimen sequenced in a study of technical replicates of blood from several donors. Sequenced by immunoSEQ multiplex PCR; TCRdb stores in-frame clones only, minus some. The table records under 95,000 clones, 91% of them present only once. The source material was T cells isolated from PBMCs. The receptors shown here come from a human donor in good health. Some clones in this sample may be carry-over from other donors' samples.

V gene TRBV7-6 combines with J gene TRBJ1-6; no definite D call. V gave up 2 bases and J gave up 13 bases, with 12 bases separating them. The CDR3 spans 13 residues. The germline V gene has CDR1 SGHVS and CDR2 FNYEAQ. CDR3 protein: CASSLLRGSPLHF. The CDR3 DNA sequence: TGTGCCAGCAGCTTACTTCGGGGTTCCCCCCTCCACTTT.

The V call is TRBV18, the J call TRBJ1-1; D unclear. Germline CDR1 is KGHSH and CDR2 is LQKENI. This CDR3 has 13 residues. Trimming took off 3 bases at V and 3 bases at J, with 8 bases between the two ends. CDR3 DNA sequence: TGTGCCAGCTCACCCCCCCTTTACACTGAAGCTTTCTTT. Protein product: CASSPPLYTEAFF.

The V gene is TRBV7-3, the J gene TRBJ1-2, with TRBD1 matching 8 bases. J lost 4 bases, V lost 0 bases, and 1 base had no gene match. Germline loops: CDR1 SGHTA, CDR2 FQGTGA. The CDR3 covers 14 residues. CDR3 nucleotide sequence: TGTGCCAGCAGCTTAACCGACAGGGGCTATGGCTACACCTTC. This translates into CASSLTDRGYGYTF.

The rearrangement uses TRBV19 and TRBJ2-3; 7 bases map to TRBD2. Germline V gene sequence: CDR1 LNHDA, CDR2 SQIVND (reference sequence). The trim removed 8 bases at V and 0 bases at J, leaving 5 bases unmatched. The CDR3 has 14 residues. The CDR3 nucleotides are TGTGCCAGTGGGGGGGTACTTAGCACAGATACGCAGTATTTT. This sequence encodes CASGGVLSTDTQYF.

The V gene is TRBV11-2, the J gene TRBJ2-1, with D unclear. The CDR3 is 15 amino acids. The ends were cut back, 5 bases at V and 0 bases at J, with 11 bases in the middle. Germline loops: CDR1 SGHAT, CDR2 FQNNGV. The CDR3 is CASSPGPSSYNEQFF. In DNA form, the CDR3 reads TGTGCCAGCAGCCCAGGTCCGAGCTCCTACAATGAGCAGTTCTTC.

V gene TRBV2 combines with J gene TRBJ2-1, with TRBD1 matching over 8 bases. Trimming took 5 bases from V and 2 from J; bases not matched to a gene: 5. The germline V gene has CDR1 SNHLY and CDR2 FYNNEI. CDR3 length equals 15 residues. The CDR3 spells CASSRGQGPYNEQFF. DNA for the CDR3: TGTGCCAGCAGTCGAGGACAGGGACCCTACAATGAGCAGTTCTTC. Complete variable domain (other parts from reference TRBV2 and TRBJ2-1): EPEVTQTPSHQVTQMGQEVILRCVPISNHLYFYWYRQILGQKVEFLVSFYNNEISEKSEIFDDQFSVERPDGSNFTLKIRSTKLEDSAMYFCASSRGQGPYNEQFFGPGTRLTVL.

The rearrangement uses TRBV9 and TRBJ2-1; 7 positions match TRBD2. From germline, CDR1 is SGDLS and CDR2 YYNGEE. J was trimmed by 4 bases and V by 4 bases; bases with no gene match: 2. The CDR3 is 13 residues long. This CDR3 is CASSPGLYNEQFF. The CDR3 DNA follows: TGTGCCAGCAGCCCGGGACTATACAATGAGCAGTTCTTC.

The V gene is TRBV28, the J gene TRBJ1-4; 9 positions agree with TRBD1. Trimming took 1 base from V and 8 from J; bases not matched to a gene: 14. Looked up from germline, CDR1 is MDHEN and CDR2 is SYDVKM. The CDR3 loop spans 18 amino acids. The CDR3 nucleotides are TGTGCCAGCAGTTTATTCCGGGACAGGGTATTAAGAGGGGAAAAACTGTTTTTT. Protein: CASSLFRDRVLRGEKLFF.

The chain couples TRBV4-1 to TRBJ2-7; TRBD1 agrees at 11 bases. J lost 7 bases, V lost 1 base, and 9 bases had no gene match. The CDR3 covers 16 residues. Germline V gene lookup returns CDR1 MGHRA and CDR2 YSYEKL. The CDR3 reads CASSQVSGTGGEEQYF. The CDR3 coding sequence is TGCGCCAGCAGCCAAGTGTCCGGGACAGGGGGTGAGGAGCAGTACTTC.

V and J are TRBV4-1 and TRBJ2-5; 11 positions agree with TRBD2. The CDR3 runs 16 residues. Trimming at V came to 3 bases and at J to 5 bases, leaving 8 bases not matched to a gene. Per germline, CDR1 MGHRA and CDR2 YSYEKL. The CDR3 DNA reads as TGCGCCAGCAGCCAGACAGCTAGCGGGGGGTGGGAGACCCAGTACTTC. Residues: CASSQTASGGWETQYF.

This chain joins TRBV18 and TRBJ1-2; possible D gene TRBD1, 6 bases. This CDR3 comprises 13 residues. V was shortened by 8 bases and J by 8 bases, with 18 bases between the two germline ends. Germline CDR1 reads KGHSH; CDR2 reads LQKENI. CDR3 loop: CASTRQDSEGYTF. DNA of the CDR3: TGTGCCAGCACCCGACAGGATTCGGAAGGCTACACCTTC.

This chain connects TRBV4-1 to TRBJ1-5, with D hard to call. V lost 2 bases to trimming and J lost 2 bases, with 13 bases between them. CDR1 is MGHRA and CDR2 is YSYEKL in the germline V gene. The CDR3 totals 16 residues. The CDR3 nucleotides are TGCGCCAGCAGCCAAATAAACATGGTGGGCAATCAGCCCCAGCATTTT. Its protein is CASSQINMVGNQPQHF.

CDR3 sequence: CASSRGEGTTIYF. In nucleotides, the CDR3 is TGTGCCAGCAGTCGGGGGGAGGGCACCACCATATATTTT. The chain couples TRBV27 to TRBJ1-3; a possible D gene is TRBD1 (5 bases). This CDR3 is built from 13 residues. Germline V gene lookup returns CDR1 MNHEY and CDR2 SMNVEV (reference sequence). V dropped 5 bases and J dropped 9 bases, with 14 bases sitting between them.

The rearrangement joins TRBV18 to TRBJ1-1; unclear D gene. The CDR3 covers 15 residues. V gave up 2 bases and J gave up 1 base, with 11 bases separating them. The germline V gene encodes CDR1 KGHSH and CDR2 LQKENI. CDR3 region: CASSPIWAGNTEAFF. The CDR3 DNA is TGTGCCAGCTCACCAATTTGGGCAGGGAACACTGAAGCTTTCTTT.

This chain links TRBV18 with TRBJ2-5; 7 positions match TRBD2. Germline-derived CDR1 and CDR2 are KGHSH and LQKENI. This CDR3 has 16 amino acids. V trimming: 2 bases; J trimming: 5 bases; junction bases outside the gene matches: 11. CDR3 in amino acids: CASSPGIAGTHETQYF. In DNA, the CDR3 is TGTGCCAGCTCACCAGGAATAGCGGGTACCCACGAGACCCAGTACTTC.

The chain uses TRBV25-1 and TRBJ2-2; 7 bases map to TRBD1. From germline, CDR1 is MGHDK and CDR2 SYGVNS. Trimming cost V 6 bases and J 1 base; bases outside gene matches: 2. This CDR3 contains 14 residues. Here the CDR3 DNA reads TGTGCCAGCAGACAGGGGATGAACACCGGGGAGCTGTTTTTT. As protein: CASRQGMNTGELFF.

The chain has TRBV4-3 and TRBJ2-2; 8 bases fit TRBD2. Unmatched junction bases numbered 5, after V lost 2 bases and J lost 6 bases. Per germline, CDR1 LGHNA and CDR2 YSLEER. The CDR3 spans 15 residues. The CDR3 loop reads CASSQYSGSAGELFF. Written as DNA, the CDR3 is TGCGCCAGCAGCCAATACAGCGGGAGCGCCGGGGAGCTGTTTTTT.

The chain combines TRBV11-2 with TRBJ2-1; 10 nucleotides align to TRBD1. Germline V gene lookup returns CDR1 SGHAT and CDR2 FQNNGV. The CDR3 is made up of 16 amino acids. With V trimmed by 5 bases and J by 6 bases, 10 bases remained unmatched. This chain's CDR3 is CASSHRDRGRINEQFF. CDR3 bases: TGTGCCAGCAGCCACCGTGACAGGGGGCGAATCAATGAGCAGTTCTTC.

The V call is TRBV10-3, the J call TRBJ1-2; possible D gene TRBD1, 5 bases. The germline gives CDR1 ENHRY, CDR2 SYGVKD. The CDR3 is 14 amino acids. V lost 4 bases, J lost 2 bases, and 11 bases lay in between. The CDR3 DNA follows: TGTGCCATCAGTGGTCAGGGAGGAAACTATGGCTACACCTTC. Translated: CAISGQGGNYGYTF.

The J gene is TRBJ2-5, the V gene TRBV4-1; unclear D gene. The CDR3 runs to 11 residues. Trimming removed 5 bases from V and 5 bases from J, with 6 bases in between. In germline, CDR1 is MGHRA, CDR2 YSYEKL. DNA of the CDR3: TGCGCCAGCAGCTCGCGGGAGACCCAGTACTTC. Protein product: CASSSRETQYF.

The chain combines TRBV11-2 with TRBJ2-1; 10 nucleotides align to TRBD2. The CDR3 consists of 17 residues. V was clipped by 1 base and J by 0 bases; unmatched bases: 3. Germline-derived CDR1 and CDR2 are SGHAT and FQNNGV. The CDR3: CASSLGIAGGSYNEQFF. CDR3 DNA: TGTGCCAGCAGCTTAGGAATAGCGGGGGGCTCCTACAATGAGCAGTTCTTC.

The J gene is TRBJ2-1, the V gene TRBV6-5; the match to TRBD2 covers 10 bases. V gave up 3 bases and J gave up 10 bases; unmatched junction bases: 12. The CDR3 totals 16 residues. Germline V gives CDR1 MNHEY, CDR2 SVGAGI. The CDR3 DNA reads TGTGCCAGCAGTTATGATGCGGGACTAGCGACCATCGAGCAGTTCTTC. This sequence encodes CASSYDAGLATIEQFF.

CDR3 amino acids: CASSPGRAWNEQFF. CDR3 nucleotides: TGTGCCAGCTCACCAGGCAGGGCATGGAATGAGCAGTTCTTC. The chain carries TRBV18 and TRBJ2-1, with D tentatively TRBD1 (5 bases). Trimming took off 2 bases at V and 7 bases at J, with 12 bases between the two ends. The CDR3 sequence is 14 residues long. Germline loops: CDR1 KGHSH, CDR2 LQKENI.

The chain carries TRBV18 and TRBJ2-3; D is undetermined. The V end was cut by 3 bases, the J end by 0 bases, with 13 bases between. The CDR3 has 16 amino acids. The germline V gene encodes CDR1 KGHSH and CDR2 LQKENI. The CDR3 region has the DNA TGTGCCAGCTCACCTACTCAGACATCTAGCACAGATACGCAGTATTTT. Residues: CASSPTQTSSTDTQYF.

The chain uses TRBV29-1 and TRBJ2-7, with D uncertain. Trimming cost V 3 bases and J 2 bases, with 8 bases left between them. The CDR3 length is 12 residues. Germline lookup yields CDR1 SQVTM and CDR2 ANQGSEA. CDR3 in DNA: TGCAGCGTTGAGGCGGCCACCTACGAGCAGTACTTC. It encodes CSVEAATYEQYF.